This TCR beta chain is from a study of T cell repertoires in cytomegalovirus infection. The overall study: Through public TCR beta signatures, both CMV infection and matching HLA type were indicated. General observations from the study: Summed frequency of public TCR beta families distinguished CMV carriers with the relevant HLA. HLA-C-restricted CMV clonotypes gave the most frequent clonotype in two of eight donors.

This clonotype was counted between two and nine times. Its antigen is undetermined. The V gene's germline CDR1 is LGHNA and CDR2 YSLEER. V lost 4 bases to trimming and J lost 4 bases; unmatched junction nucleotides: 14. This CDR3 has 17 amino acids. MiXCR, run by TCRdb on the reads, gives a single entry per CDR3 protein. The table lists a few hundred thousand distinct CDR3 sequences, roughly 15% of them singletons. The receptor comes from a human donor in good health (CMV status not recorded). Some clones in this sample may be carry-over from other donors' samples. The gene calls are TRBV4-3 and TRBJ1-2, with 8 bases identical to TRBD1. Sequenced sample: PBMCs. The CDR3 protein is CASSRNTGTGSIYGYTF. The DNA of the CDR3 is TGCGCCAGCAGCCGGAATACCGGGACAGGTTCCATCTATGGCTACACCTTC.